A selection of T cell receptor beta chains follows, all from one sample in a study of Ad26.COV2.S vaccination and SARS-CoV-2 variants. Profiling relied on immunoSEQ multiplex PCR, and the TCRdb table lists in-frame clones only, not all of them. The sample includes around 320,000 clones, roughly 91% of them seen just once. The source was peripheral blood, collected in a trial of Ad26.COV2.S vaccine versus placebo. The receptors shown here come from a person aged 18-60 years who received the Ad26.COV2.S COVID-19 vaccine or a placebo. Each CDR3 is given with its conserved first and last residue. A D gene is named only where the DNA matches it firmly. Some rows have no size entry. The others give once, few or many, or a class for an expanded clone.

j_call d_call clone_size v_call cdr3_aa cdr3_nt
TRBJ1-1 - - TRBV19 CASSLAGNTEAFF TGTGCCAGTAGTTTAGCAGGGAACACTGAAGCTTTCTTT
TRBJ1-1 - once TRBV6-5 CASSYTTSRNTEAFF TGTGCCAGCAGTTACACAACCTCACGGAACACTGAAGCTTTCTTT
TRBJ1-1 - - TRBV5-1 CASSLVGVEFGGGTEAFF TGCGCCAGCAGCTTGGTGGGTGTGGAATTCGGCGGGGGCACTGAAGCTTTCTTT
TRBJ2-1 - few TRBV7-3 CASSFEGGYNEQFF TGTGCCAGCAGCTTCGAGGGGGGATATAATGAGCAGTTCTTC
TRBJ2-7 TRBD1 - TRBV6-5 CASSPGTGGWYEQYF TGTGCCAGCAGTCCGGGGACAGGGGGCTGGTACGAGCAGTACTTC
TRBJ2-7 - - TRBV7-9 CASSLDGPSSYEQYF TGTGCCAGCAGCTTAGACGGGCCCTCCTCCTACGAGCAGTACTTC
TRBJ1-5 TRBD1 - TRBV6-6 CASSYGTEGQPQHF TGTGCCAGCAGTTACGGGACAGAGGGTCAGCCCCAGCATTTT
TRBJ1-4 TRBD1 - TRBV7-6 CASSRGTDEKLFF TGTGCCAGCAGCCGAGGGACAGATGAAAAACTGTTTTTT
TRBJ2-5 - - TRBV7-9 CASSPWGPQYF TGTGCCAGCAGCCCATGGGGTCCCCAGTACTTC
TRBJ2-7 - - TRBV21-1 CASPQGRFSYEQYF TGTGCCAGCCCACAGGGAAGGTTCTCCTACGAGCAGTACTTC
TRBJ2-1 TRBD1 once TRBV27 CASSSLGDSSYNEQFF TGTGCCAGCAGCTCCCTAGGGGACAGCAGTTACAATGAGCAGTTCTTC
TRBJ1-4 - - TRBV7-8 CASSLAATNEKLFF TGTGCCAGCAGCTTAGCCGCAACTAATGAAAAACTGTTTTTT
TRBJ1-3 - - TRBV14 CASSQARIDSRNTIYF TGTGCCAGCAGCCAAGCTAGGATAGACTCCAGAAACACCATATATTTT
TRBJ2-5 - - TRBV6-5 CASSNLTRYQETQYF TGTGCCAGCAGTAACCTAACCCGGTACCAAGAGACCCAGTACTTC
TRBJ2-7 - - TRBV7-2 CASSPPGPSKPSYEQYF TGTGCCAGCAGCCCCCCCGGGCCCTCAAAGCCCTCCTACGAGCAGTACTTC
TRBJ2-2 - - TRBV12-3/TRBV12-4 CASSFGNTGELFF TGTGCCAGCAGTTTCGGGAACACCGGGGAGCTGTTTTTT
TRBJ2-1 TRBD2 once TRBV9 CASSGGTSGVYNEQFF TGTGCCAGCAGCGGCGGGACTAGCGGGGTTTACAATGAGCAGTTCTTC
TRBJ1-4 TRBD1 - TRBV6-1 CASSEVPRGTEKLFF TGTGCCAGCAGTGAAGTCCCCAGGGGGACTGAAAAACTGTTTTTT
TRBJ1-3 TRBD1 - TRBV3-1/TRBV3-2 CASSSTGAGNTIYF TGTGCCAGCAGCTCAACAGGGGCAGGAAACACCATATATTTT
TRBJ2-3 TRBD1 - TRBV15 CATSPVPGQGTDTQYF TGTGCCACCAGCCCAGTCCCGGGACAGGGCACAGATACGCAGTATTTT
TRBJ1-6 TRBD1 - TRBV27 CASSFGDRESYNSPLHF TGTGCCAGCAGTTTTGGGGACAGGGAGTCCTATAATTCACCCCTCCACTTT
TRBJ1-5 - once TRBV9 CASSVGTLSNQPQHF TGTGCCAGCAGCGTAGGGACTCTTAGCAATCAGCCCCAGCATTTT
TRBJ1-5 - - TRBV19 CATKSGISNQPQHF TGTGCCACCAAATCAGGGATTAGCAATCAGCCCCAGCATTTT
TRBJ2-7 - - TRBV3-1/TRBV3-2 CASSQDINSYEQYF TGTGCCAGCAGCCAGGACATTAACTCCTACGAGCAGTACTTC
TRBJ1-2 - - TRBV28 CASSPLNRVGVGGYTF TGTGCCAGCAGCCCACTCAACAGGGTGGGGGTAGGTGGCTACACCTTC
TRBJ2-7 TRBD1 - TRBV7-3 CASSLDRVGAYEQYF TGTGCCAGCAGCCTAGACAGGGTAGGGGCATACGAGCAGTACTTC
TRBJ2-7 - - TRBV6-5 CASSYHSAYEQYF TGTGCCAGCAGTTACCATTCAGCCTACGAGCAGTACTTC
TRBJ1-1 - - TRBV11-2 CASSLESAASPFF TGTGCCAGCAGCTTAGAATCGGCAGCCTCCCCTTTCTTT
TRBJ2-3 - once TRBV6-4 CAKHGADTQYF TGTGCCAAACATGGGGCAGATACGCAGTATTTT
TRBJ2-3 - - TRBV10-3 CAISESSRLKEYF TGTGCCATCAGTGAGTCCAGCCGACTCAAGGAGTATTTT
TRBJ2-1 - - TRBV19 CASSIVGGVVNEQFF TGTGCCAGTAGTATAGTTGGGGGCGTTGTGAATGAGCAGTTCTTC
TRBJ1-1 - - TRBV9 CASSVDYRENTEAFF TGTGCCAGCAGCGTAGATTACAGGGAGAACACTGAAGCTTTCTTT
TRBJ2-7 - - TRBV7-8 CASSLSGQSYEQYF TGTGCCAGCAGCTTGTCTGGACAGTCCTACGAGCAGTACTTC
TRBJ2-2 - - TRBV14 CASSLRQGGAGELFF TGTGCCAGCAGCCTTAGACAGGGAGGTGCCGGGGAGCTGTTTTTT
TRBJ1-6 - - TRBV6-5 CASEDINDSPLHF TGTGCCAGCGAAGACATCAATGATTCACCCCTCCACTTT
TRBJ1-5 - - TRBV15 CATSREGQGNQPQHF TGTGCCACCAGCAGAGAAGGGCAGGGAAATCAGCCCCAGCATTTT
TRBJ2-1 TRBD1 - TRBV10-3 CAISRDSNNEQFF TGTGCCATCAGTAGGGACAGTAACAATGAGCAGTTCTTC
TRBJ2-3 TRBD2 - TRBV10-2 CASRLPGTSGGAVTDTQYF TGCGCCAGCAGACTCCCCGGGACTAGCGGGGGGGCCGTCACAGATACGCAGTATTTT
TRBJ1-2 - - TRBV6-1 CASSEGGRHYGYTF TGTGCCAGCAGTGAAGGGGGGCGTCACTATGGCTACACCTTC
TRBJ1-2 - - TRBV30 CAWRGFQGDYGYTF TGTGCCTGGAGGGGTTTTCAGGGTGACTATGGCTACACCTTC
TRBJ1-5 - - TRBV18 CASSPGQPSNQPQHF TGTGCCAGCTCCCCGGGACAACCTAGCAATCAGCCCCAGCATTTT
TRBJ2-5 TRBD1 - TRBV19 CASRRQGRRETQYF TGTGCCAGTAGGCGACAGGGAAGGAGAGAGACCCAGTACTTC
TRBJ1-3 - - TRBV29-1 CSVPGVGNTIYF TGCAGCGTCCCTGGCGTGGGAAACACCATATATTTT
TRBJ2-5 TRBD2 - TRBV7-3 CASSSEPSGVETQYF TGTGCCAGCAGCTCAGAACCTAGCGGGGTGGAGACCCAGTACTTC
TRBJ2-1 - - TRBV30 CACPRGAGYYEQFF TGTGCCTGCCCTAGAGGGGCAGGATATTATGAGCAGTTCTTC
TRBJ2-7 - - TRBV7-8 CASSLVADGSYEQYF TGTGCCAGCAGCTTAGTCGCAGACGGATCCTACGAGCAGTACTTC
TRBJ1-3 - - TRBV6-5 CASSYGGGSGNTIYF TGTGCCAGCAGTTACGGGGGAGGGTCTGGAAACACCATATATTTT
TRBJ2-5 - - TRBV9 CASSASGVGQETQYF TGTGCCAGCAGCGCGAGTGGTGTAGGTCAAGAGACCCAGTACTTC
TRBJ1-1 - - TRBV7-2 CASSLASTLRGAFF TGTGCCAGCAGCTTAGCGTCCACCCTGAGGGGAGCTTTCTTT
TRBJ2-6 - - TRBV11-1 CASSARSGANVLTF TGTGCCAGCAGTGCCCGCTCTGGGGCCAACGTCCTGACTTTC